Listed below are T cell receptor beta chains from one sample, sequenced in a study of OX40 agonist ivuxolimab in advanced cancers. TCRdb's copy holds only in-frame clones and misses some; the assay was immunoSEQ multiplex PCR. The repertoire holds 55,000 to 65,000 clones, with 92% as singletons. This sample comprised CD4+ or CD8+ T cells sorted from blood, obtained in a trial of the OX40 agonist ivuxolimab. These receptors all come from an adult with an advanced solid tumor such as melanoma, head and neck, liver or kidney cancer. Both conserved end residues are trimmed from each CDR3. A clone size is listed for some rows: how often the clone was seen (once, few, many), or a class if it is expanded.

J | length | size | V | CDR3
TRBJ2-1 | 15 | - | TRBV2 | ASSEGLAHSSYNEQF
TRBJ2-1 | 14 | - | TRBV4-3 | ASSQDKFGSYNEQF
TRBJ2-2 | 10 | - | TRBV6-6 | ASSYPPGELF
TRBJ2-1 | 16 | - | TRBV4-3 | ASSQDLGREGLSNEQF
TRBJ2-3 | 10 | - | TRBV6-5 | ASRRGLDTQY
TRBJ1-1 | 12 | - | TRBV28 | ASSLRTVYTEAF
TRBJ1-3 | 12 | - | TRBV30 | AWSPGGYGNTIY
TRBJ2-2 | 11 | - | TRBV9 | ASSVGTTGELF
TRBJ2-3 | 13 | once | TRBV5-4 | ASSFLAASTDTQY
TRBJ1-5 | 13 | once | TRBV7-2 | ASSAKWSSNQPQH
TRBJ2-1 | 11 | - | TRBV6-6 | ASSNLASDEQF
TRBJ2-1 | 12 | - | TRBV15 | ATSDPGSYNEQF
TRBJ1-3 | 11 | - | TRBV9 | ASSPGWGNTIY
TRBJ1-2 | 10 | - | TRBV30 | AREAGNYGYT
TRBJ2-1 | 13 | - | TRBV9 | ASSGAGGLNNEQF
TRBJ1-1 | 12 | - | TRBV28 | ASSLSRVPPEAF
TRBJ2-5 | 11 | once | TRBV4-1 | ASSPDREETQY
TRBJ1-2 | 14 | - | TRBV4-2 | ASSQEQGKYNYGYT
TRBJ2-1 | 13 | - | TRBV13 | ASSEGTSAYSEQF
TRBJ2-3 | 12 | once | TRBV6-6 | ASLRGGGADTQY
TRBJ1-5 | 15 | - | TRBV28 | ASSSNYFRESNQPQH
TRBJ1-5 | 15 | - | TRBV5-6 | ASSESTGELSNQPQH
TRBJ2-5 | 12 | once | TRBV7-8 | ASSLVRSQETQY
TRBJ1-3 | 13 | - | TRBV9 | ASSVYGGPGNTIY
TRBJ2-1 | 12 | once | TRBV28 | ASSEVTGGHEQF
TRBJ1-1 | 12 | once | TRBV4-1 | ASSQTGGNTEAF
TRBJ2-1 | 14 | - | TRBV27 | ASSLIMAGGPNEQF
TRBJ1-5 | 12 | - | TRBV5-5 | ASSLSDINQPQH
TRBJ2-1 | 14 | once | TRBV13 | ASSSAGGPSYNEQF
TRBJ1-1 | 12 | - | TRBV28 | ASSWGTRGTEAF
TRBJ2-2 | 11 | - | TRBV5-4 | ASSLANTGELF
TRBJ2-1 | 12 | - | TRBV27 | ASSLLGTPNEQF
TRBJ2-2 | 11 | - | TRBV9 | ASSATNTGELF
TRBJ2-3 | 14 | - | TRBV13 | ASSLRLAGGTDTQY
TRBJ2-1 | 11 | - | TRBV6-5 | ASSYSRHNQQF
TRBJ1-2 | 12 | - | TRBV15 | ATSREGTNYGYT
TRBJ1-1 | 13 | - | TRBV10-2 | ASSDSLMLNTEAF
TRBJ2-1 | 11 | once | TRBV29-1 | SVDGTFLNEQF
TRBJ2-1 | 13 | few | TRBV27 | ASGAGVGPYNEQF
TRBJ2-3 | 17 | once | TRBV2 | ASSDDPSGRAKSTDTQY
TRBJ1-1 | 13 | - | TRBV28 | ASSFLTETNTEAF
TRBJ1-2 | 10 | once | TRBV30 | AWNREDYGYT
TRBJ2-5 | 12 | - | TRBV11-2 | ASSFFITIETQY
TRBJ1-1 | 14 | - | TRBV5-6 | ASSAPHGRRDPEAF
TRBJ2-3 | 14 | - | TRBV27 | ASSYLTAGGTDTQY
TRBJ2-3 | 14 | - | TRBV7-9 | ASSWGLAGGTDTQY
TRBJ1-1 | 14 | once | TRBV4-1 | ASSQEAGRMNTEAF